Below, 14 T cell receptor beta chains from the same sample are listed, as sequenced in a study of blood T cell repertoires in COVID-19. Method: immunoSEQ multiplex PCR; TCRdb's copy keeps in-frame clones and lacks some. The table has about 160,000 clones, roughly 90% seen once. Sequencing was carried out using PBMCs or T cells enriched from blood (not recorded which). These receptor sequences come from a woman aged 50 to 60 who had recovered from COVID-19.

V gene TRBV2 combines with J gene TRBJ2-5; TRBD1 might be the D (5 bases). Trimming pared 1 base from V and 1 base from J, leaving 10 bases between. CDR1 and CDR2 (germline): SNHLY, FYNNEI. The CDR3 is 15 residues long. CDR3 in amino acids: CASSEVQGPQETQYF. CDR3 bases: TGTGCCAGCAGTGAAGTTCAGGGCCCCCAAGAGACCCAGTACTTC.

In DNA, the CDR3 is TGTGCCAGCTCATCTGGGACAGGAGACCCATACGAGCAGTACTTC. This sequence encodes CASSSGTGDPYEQYF. The chain combines TRBV18 with TRBJ2-7; 8 bases are a match to TRBD1. Looked up from germline, CDR1 is KGHSH and CDR2 is LQKENI. The junction had 10 bases not matched to a gene; V was cut back by 5 bases and J by 4 bases. The CDR3 runs 15 residues.

This chain links TRBV4-3 with TRBJ1-5; 8 bases are shared with TRBD1. The CDR3 has 14 residues. V lost 3 bases, J lost 7 bases, and 5 bases stayed unmatched. Germline CDR1 and CDR2: LGHNA and YSLEER. The CDR3 spells CASSHDRGRQPQHF. In DNA, the CDR3 is TGCGCCAGCAGCCATGACAGGGGCAGGCAGCCCCAGCATTTT.

The chain has TRBV27 and TRBJ1-2, with TRBD1 matching over 8 bases. CDR3 length: 15 amino acids. V was pared by 4 bases and J by 6 bases, with 10 bases of the junction left unmatched. Germline CDR1 and CDR2: MNHEY and SMNVEV (reference sequence). Here the CDR3 reads CASSSWTGRVNGYTF. DNA of the CDR3: TGTGCCAGCAGTTCCTGGACAGGGAGGGTCAATGGCTACACCTTC.

V gene TRBV9 combines with J gene TRBJ1-1, with 9 positions matching TRBD1. V was clipped by 0 bases and J by 7 bases; unmatched bases: 4. CDR3 length equals 14 residues. Germline values: CDR1 SGDLS, CDR2 YYNGEE. The CDR3 DNA reads as TGTGCCAGCAGCGTAGCTACAGGGGGCTTTGAAGCTTTCTTT. This encodes CASSVATGGFEAFF.

This chain connects TRBV11-2 to TRBJ1-6, with TRBD1 matching 7 bases. The CDR3 is 15 amino acids. The V and J ends lost 3 bases and 8 bases, in that order; junction bases with no gene match: 7. Germline CDR1 SGHAT, CDR2 FQNNGV. CDR3 protein: CASSFSGTEDSPLHF. In DNA, the CDR3 is TGTGCCAGCAGCTTCAGTGGGACAGAAGATTCACCCCTCCACTTT. The complete variable domain, with remaining parts taken from reference TRBV11-2 and TRBJ1-6, reads EAGVAQSPRYKIIEKRQSVAFWCNPISGHATLYWYQQILGQGPKLLIQFQNNGVVDDSQLPKDRFSAERLKGVDSTLKIQPAKLEDSAVYLCASSFSGTEDSPLHFGNGTRLTVT.

V gene TRBV11-1 combines with J gene TRBJ2-1; TRBD2 might be the D (7 bases). There are 15 residues in the CDR3. Between the trimmed V and J ends, which lost 5 bases and 5 bases, there was a span of 16 bases. Germline lookup yields CDR1 SGHAT and CDR2 FQDESV (reference sequence). The CDR3 coding sequence is TGTGCCAGCAGCCCTTGGGGGGGGCAGGACAATGAGCAGTTCTTC. It specifies CASSPWGGQDNEQFF.

The gene calls are TRBV7-2 and TRBJ2-7; 8 bases match TRBD2. V was pared by 8 bases and J by 5 bases, with 8 bases of the junction left unmatched. The CDR3 covers 13 residues. CDR1 is SGHTA, CDR2 FQGNSA, per germline. The CDR3 loop reads CASGPGGQHEQYF. The CDR3 bases are TGTGCCAGCGGACCGGGGGGGCAACACGAGCAGTACTTC.

The chain recombines TRBV5-1 with TRBJ1-1, with a weak D call TRBD1 (6 bases). The CDR3 sequence is 15 residues long. The ends were cut back, 0 bases at V and 4 bases at J, with 13 bases in the middle. The germline gives CDR1 SGHRS, CDR2 YFSETQ. The CDR3 sequence: CASSLGLGGPTEAFF. CDR3 bases: TGCGCCAGCAGCTTGGGCCTCGGGGGGCCCACTGAAGCTTTCTTT. The whole variable domain, remainder taken from reference TRBV5-1 and TRBJ1-1, is KAGVTQTPRYLIKTRGQQVTLSCSPISGHRSVSWYQQTPGQGLQFLFEYFSETQRNKGNFPGRFSGRQFSNSRSEMNVSTLELGDSALYLCASSLGLGGPTEAFFGQGTRLTVV.

The chain links TRBV5-4 to TRBJ1-2, with a weak D call TRBD1 (5 bases). CDR1 is SGHNT and CDR2 is YYREEE in the germline V gene (reference sequence). This CDR3 region has 13 residues. V lost 5 bases and J lost 2, with 10 bases in between. CDR3 loop: CASRERQNYGYTF. The CDR3 nucleotides are TGTGCCAGCAGAGAGAGACAGAACTATGGCTACACCTTC. Full variable domain (remainder filled in from reference TRBV5-4 and TRBJ1-2): ETGVTQSPTHLIKTRGQQVTLRCSSQSGHNTVSWYQQALGQGPQFIFQYYREEENGRGNFPPRFSGLQFPNYSSELNVNALELDDSALYLCASRERQNYGYTFGSGTRLTVV.

The chain recombines TRBV5-7 with TRBJ2-1; 10 bases fit TRBD2. TRBV5-7 is reported as an ORF; its role is uncertain. The J segment lost 6 bases and the V segment lost 4 bases, leaving 10 bases of the junction unmatched. The CDR3 extends over 16 amino acids. Here the CDR3 reads CASSGSSGGAANEQFF. In nucleotides, the CDR3 is TGTGCCAGCAGCGGCTCGAGCGGGGGGGCGGCCAATGAGCAGTTCTTC.

The genes are TRBV6-2 or TRBV6-3 and TRBJ1-2; D is ambiguous. With 5 bases removed from V and 7 bases from J, the gap between germline ends came to 11 bases. The germline V gene encodes CDR1 MNHEY and CDR2 SVGEGT. This CDR3 has 12 residues. The CDR3 DNA sequence: TGTGCCAGCAGTAGTACTGCCGGTGGCTACACCTTC. This encodes CASSSTAGGYTF.

The chain joins TRBV7-3 to TRBJ1-6; 10 bases line up with TRBD1. CDR3 length: 16 residues. J was trimmed by 10 bases and V by 5 bases; bases with no gene match: 11. The V gene's germline CDR1 is SGHTA and CDR2 FQGTGA. CDR3 protein: CASSRSAGTGASPLHF. The CDR3, as DNA: TGTGCCAGCAGCCGGAGTGCCGGGACAGGGGCGTCACCCCTCCACTTT.

This chain uses TRBV15 with TRBJ2-3, with TRBD1 matching 7 bases. The length of the CDR3 is 16 residues. Germline values: CDR1 LNHNV, CDR2 YYDKDF (reference sequence). Losses at the gene ends were 7 bases for V and 2 bases for J; bases not matched to a gene: 12. The CDR3 spells CATKQSGQKITDTQYF. The CDR3 region has the DNA TGTGCCACCAAACAATCGGGACAGAAAATCACAGATACGCAGTATTTT.